Listed here is a single T cell receptor beta chain. This record comes from a study of blood T cell repertoires in COVID-19. Study at large: Sites in the United States, Italy and Spain provided acute and convalescent COVID-19 samples.

Authors' methods: For nucleated cells, counts were estimated from reference gene primer amplification. TCRdb's copy holds only in-frame clones and misses some; the assay was immunoSEQ multiplex PCR. V, J and clone size are those of that table, while D and trimming were read from the DNA. Of roughly 280,000 clones in the sample, approximately 91% are singletons; the top ten hold approximately 2.2%. This CDR3 is built from 13 residues. J gave up 4 bases and V 3 bases, and 5 bases lay outside the gene matches. Germline CDR1 GTSNPN, CDR2 SVGIG (reference sequence). This clonotype originated in a middle-aged man with acute or convalescent COVID-19. Sequencing input: peripheral blood. The chain is built from TRBV30 and TRBJ1-2, with 7 nucleotides matching TRBD1. The CDR3 sequence is CAWRTAGGYGYTF. CDR3 sequence (DNA): TGTGCCTGGAGGACGGCAGGGGGCTATGGCTACACCTTC.